A single sample gave rise to the 6 T cell receptor beta chains below, sequenced in a study of T-cell reconstitution after alpha-beta-depleted transplantation in children. Unique molecular identifiers were used to barcode this TCRbeta library. TCRdb processed the PCR reads anew with MiXCR; each CDR3 protein has one entry. Of some 350,000 distinct CDR3 sequences in the sample, around a tenth are singletons; the top ten hold less than 2.5%. Sequencing was performed on PBMCs from the stem cell graft donor, taken from the stem cell graft. Receptor source: a human donor who donated a stem cell graft to a child with acute lymphoblastic leukemia.

This clonotype was seen more than once but under ten times. V and J are TRBV4-2 and TRBJ1-5; D not resolved. Germline V gene lookup returns CDR1 LGHNA and CDR2 YNFKEQ. V lost 0 bases, J lost 5 bases, and 17 bases lay in between. The CDR3 contains 17 residues. CDR3 in amino acids: CASSQEIGLPPDQPQHF. DNA of the CDR3: TGTGCCAGCAGCCAAGAGATCGGACTTCCGCCCGATCAGCCCCAGCATTTT.

Ten or more counts support this clonotype. The chain links TRBV5-1 to TRBJ2-1; D is undetermined. The germline V gene has CDR1 SGHRS and CDR2 YFSETQ. V gave up 7 bases and J gave up 4 bases, with 6 bases separating them. The CDR3 loop spans 11 amino acids. CDR3 in DNA: TGCGCCAGCGGGGATTACAATGAGCAGTTCTTC. Translation gives CASGDYNEQFF.

This clonotype was seen repeatedly, ten times or more. The chain carries TRBV5-1 and TRBJ2-1; 14 positions match TRBD2. V gave up 4 bases and J gave up 7 bases; unmatched junction bases: 10. CDR1 and CDR2 (germline): SGHRS, YFSETQ. This CDR3 has 17 amino acids. The CDR3 loop is CASSPGTSGSNRNEQFF. In nucleotides, the CDR3 is TGCGCCAGCAGCCCGGGGACTAGCGGGAGCAACCGTAATGAGCAGTTCTTC. The full variable domain, its missing parts supplied by reference TRBV5-1 and TRBJ2-1, is KAGVTQTPRYLIKTRGQQVTLSCSPISGHRSVSWYQQTPGQGLQFLFEYFSETQRNKGNFPGRFSGRQFSNSRSEMNVSTLELGDSALYLCASSPGTSGSNRNEQFFGPGTRLTVL.

This clonotype was detected ten times or more. This chain links TRBV7-9 with TRBJ2-5, with 10 bases matching TRBD1. The CDR3 has 16 amino acids. V gave up 5 bases and J gave up 1 base; unmatched junction bases: 7. Germline V gives CDR1 SEHNR, CDR2 FQNEAQ (reference sequence). CDR3 in amino acids: CASSLRQGAFQETQYF. DNA for the CDR3: TGTGCCAGCAGCCTTCGACAGGGGGCGTTCCAAGAGACCCAGTACTTC.

This clonotype has ten or more counts. The gene calls are TRBV5-1 and TRBJ2-2; D is unclear. Germline values: CDR1 SGHRS, CDR2 YFSETQ. This CDR3 has 14 residues. Trimming pared 1 base from V and 1 base from J, leaving 5 bases between. CDR3 DNA sequence: TGCGCCAGCAGCTTGCAGGAGAACACCGGGGAGCTGTTTTTT. Its protein product is CASSLQENTGELFF.

This clonotype has a handful of counts. V is TRBV20-1 and J is TRBJ1-1, with D tentatively TRBD1 (6 bases). Germline CDR1 and CDR2: DFQATT and SNEGSKA (reference sequence). Deletions cut 6 bases from V and 2 bases from J, with 13 bases between. This CDR3 contains 13 residues. The CDR3 DNA sequence: TGCAGTGCCCTACAGGGAAAAAACACTGAAGCTTTCTTT. This codes for CSALQGKNTEAFF.